This entry is about one T cell receptor (beta chain). This clone occurred a few times. The antigen it recognizes is unknown. The sample holds no much larger clone one base away, and base qualities are not on file. The data belong to a study of cytomegalovirus exposure and HLA in healthy donors (dated by TCRdb to about 2017). Regarding the study in general: In an earlier analysis of approximately 640 of the donors, about 260 Gb of sequence data and approximately 100 million unique TCR beta sequences from 150 million to 200 million T cells were reported. Roughly 310 gigabases of sequencing data and some 85 million unique TCR sequences were included in an early release covering 500 to 750 HLA-typed donors. The genetic ancestry cluster associated with self-reported Caucasian donors included around 76% of the 300 to 400 genotyped donors. The aim of the study was to test whether cataloging public T cell receptors could identify signatures of past pathogen exposure. The study used immunosequencing to profile the T cell repertoires of 600 to 850 subjects and linked those repertoires to cytomegalovirus serostatus. Besides the first cohort of around 700 subjects, a separate validation cohort made up of roughly 130 different subjects was used. The study combined high-throughput TCR immunosequencing, statistical association of individual TCRs with disease status, and machine learning to predict cytomegalovirus infection status. To study patterns of TCR occurrence, a later analysis re-analyzed previously published TCR beta repertoires from around 670 donors and added high-resolution HLA genotyping. In the later analysis, no new phenotypic data were used to find candidate immune exposures; instead, reliance was placed on TCR beta sequences and their occurrence across donors. An earlier analysis of 587 of the donors used high-throughput TCR beta sequencing to judge whether each TCR beta V gene segment behaved as functional or pseudogenic. Alongside the repertoire data, information on donor age, sex, ethnicity and CMV serostatus was compiled. A later genetic analysis took genome-wide SNP genotypes for about three fifths of the 666 donors and used that subset as a discovery cohort. All discovery cohort repertoires had been generated on a single sequencing platform. Both class I and class II loci were covered by HLA typing, at four-digit resolution. The number of typed donors differed by locus: about 620-640 for A, B, C, DRB1 and DQB1; 522 for DQA1; over 600 for DPA1; and 400 to 480 for DPB1. Several DR-DQ haplotypes were handled as single units for association and clustering because linkage in the cohort was strong. On average, about 240,000 unique TCR beta nucleotide sequences were sequenced per donor among fewer than 500 genotyped donors of the cohort, with roughly 19% of those sequences being non-productive.

Study-wide conclusions, independent of this receptor: According to a later analysis, most CMV-associated TCR beta chains appeared to be HLA-restricted, and the HLA associations seemed to be driven largely by CMV exposure. For the cohort, immune exposure information was limited to CMV serostatus. Cytomegalovirus status was reported to be diagnosed by the classifier with high specificity and sensitivity in both the original and validation cohorts. Some IMGT-functional V segments, including TRBV6-2 and TRBV6-3, could not be told apart with the 87-base-pair reads, so those segments were excluded. A further reported finding was that TCR beta sequences accurately predicted the HLA-A and HLA-B alleles for most subjects in the first cohort. In a later analysis, HLA-associated TCR beta chains were found to be more clonally expanded and to have lower generation probabilities than equally common non-associated chains. The cohort was sequenced for TCR beta chains only, and without alpha or paired-chain data the features that could be detected were limited. A later genetic analysis reported fewer N-insertions in productive TCRs among donors in an Asian-associated ancestry cluster than the approximately 670-donor mean. In a later analysis, about 17,000 TCR beta sequences were associated with specific HLA alleles at a false discovery rate of 0.05. Sequencing depth was assumed to be roughly uniform across donors in the presence/absence analyses, though that assumption may not hold. Linkage disequilibrium might explain the correlated functional status among segregating V segments, but an unknown experimental factor could not be excluded. The study gave a list of 150 to 200 TCR beta chains associated with cytomegalovirus. A cluster of highly shared sequence variants was judged likely to be a technical artifact of the sequencing pipeline. The authors suggested that the approach could potentially be extended to other disease states and immunological phenotypes. V-gene and J-gene trimming of TCR beta chains was associated with a missense DCLRE1C variant in a later genetic analysis, and the association was replicated in an independent cohort. Assigning TCR associations to individual alleles was difficult when HLA alleles, especially DR and DQ, strongly co-occurred. In an earlier analysis of more than 450 of the donors, most TCR beta V segments were observed in productive rearrangements about 87% or about 30% of the time, broadly matching IMGT annotations. According to a later analysis, parvovirus B19, influenza, CMV and Epstein-Barr virus appeared linked to several top co-occurrence clusters. Across donors, most TCR sequences were observed very rarely, whereas some public TCRs were present in many individuals. According to a later analysis, TCR association rates differed among HLA loci, with DRB1 alleles showing the most associated TCRs and HLA-C alleles showing the fewest. Because HLA typing was unavailable for some donors at each locus, only the typed subset was used in association tests. Three of the identified cytomegalovirus-associated TCR beta chains were confirmed in vitro to be specific for cytomegalovirus antigens. Because counts were too low, 15 to 20 rarely observed V segments, including chromosome 9 orphons, were excluded from the earlier analysis of under 650 of the donors.

Libraries were built with the immunoSEQ multiplex PCR assay. A mixture of 60 forward primers for TCR Vbeta segments and 13 reverse primers for TCR Jbeta segments was used in the multiplex PCR. A multiplex PCR assay on genomic DNA amplified the CDR3 region of rearranged TCR beta genes. On the Illumina HiSeq System, the amplified TCR beta libraries were sequenced as 87-base-pair reads. On the authors' methods: Across the 700 or so repertoires, a later analysis counted around 80 million unique TCR beta chains, some 11 million of which were shared by at least two donors. Raw reads were error-corrected and collapsed into unique sequences with a nearest-neighbor algorithm that merged closely related sequences to remove PCR and sequencing errors. Alignment of CDR3 sequences to IMGT reference sequences was used to assign V, D and J gene segments. For a sequence to be retained, a match of at least six nucleotides to both a V gene segment and a J gene segment was required. A rearrangement was called productive if the CDR3 had no stop codons and remained in frame with V and J, and every other rearrangement was called non-productive. Following IMGT convention, CDR3 was defined as the stretch from the second conserved V-encoded cysteine up to the conserved J-encoded phenylalanine. The earlier analysis of 500 to 650 of the donors excluded any sequence lacking an unambiguous match to a single V gene segment. An earlier analysis of roughly 590 of the donors called V segments functional above 56.7% productive rearrangements and segregating when the between-donor standard deviation exceeded 5%. A statistical classification framework was built for diagnosing cytomegalovirus status from the catalog of TCR beta chain sequences. V and J gene assignment, in a later analysis, came from comparing TCR nucleotide sequences with IMGT/GENE-DB human TR gene sequences. The TCRdist pipeline was used in a later analysis to assign CDR3 sequences and most-parsimonious VDJ recombination scenarios. In a later analysis, each TCR beta chain was defined by its CDR3 amino acid sequence together with its V-gene family, and reads lacking a unique V-gene family were excluded. A later analysis removed several hundred highly shared, low-generation-probability nucleotide sequences to deal with suspected cross-contamination and a sequencing artifact. For each public chain, a later analysis derived a clonal expansion index from normalized ranks of inferred template counts within each repertoire. In a later analysis, generation probabilities were computed with a VDJ recombination model fitted to out-of-frame rearrangements, and the resulting probabilities were checked against IGoR. In a later analysis, TCR-TCR, TCR-HLA and TCR-CMV co-occurrence was scored with hypergeometric tests, and a repertoire-size bias correction was applied to TCR pairs. In a later analysis, false discovery rates were estimated by permuting HLA or CMV assignments 20 times. In a later analysis, co-occurring TCRs were grouped using DBSCAN, with TCRdist sequence similarity added in when clustering inside HLA-allele-positive subsets. Repertoires with fewer than 30,000 or more than 120,000 public chains were left out of co-occurrence clustering, as were about five repertoires with anomalous nucleotide sharing. Imported from immuneACCESS, the table was reduced by TCRdb to in-frame sequences with V and J called. These copies leave out some clones; in studies compared against another copy, an unresolved V gene accounts for under half, and the cause of the remainder is not known. V and J calls and clone size are given by that table; D and trimming were obtained from the DNA. This sample holds 95,000 to 130,000 clones; about four fifths were observed only once. The ten top clones hold roughly 3.9% of the sample.

Sequences MDHEN (CDR1) and SYDVKM (CDR2) are obtained from the germline V gene. The V and J ends are trimmed by 5 bases and 2 bases, leaving 16 bases between them. Measured from the cysteine to the phenylalanine, the CDR3 is 17 residues long. Kept here is only the CDR3 DNA, which spans 51 bases and is read in frame from base 1. The cohort was made up of hundreds of healthy bone marrow donors. Cohort members were all nominally healthy when sampled, although unrecorded immune exposures were likely present. The donor was CMV seronegative and belonged to the group of 350 to 400 seronegative cohort members. Each donor provided a peripheral blood sample, and peripheral blood mononuclear cells were used for TCR beta sequencing. The Qiagen DNeasy Blood Extraction Kit was used to extract genomic DNA from the blood cell samples.

The rearrangement joined TRBV28 to TRBJ2-6; matching of 6 bases hints at TRBD2 as the D gene. The source is a young woman in good health and CMV-seronegative. The specimen sequenced was PBMCs. At the DNA level, the sequence is TGTGCCAGCAGTGTCCCGGGGGTTGGCGCTGGGGCCAACGTCCTGACTTTC. Protein translation: CASSVPGVGAGANVLTF.